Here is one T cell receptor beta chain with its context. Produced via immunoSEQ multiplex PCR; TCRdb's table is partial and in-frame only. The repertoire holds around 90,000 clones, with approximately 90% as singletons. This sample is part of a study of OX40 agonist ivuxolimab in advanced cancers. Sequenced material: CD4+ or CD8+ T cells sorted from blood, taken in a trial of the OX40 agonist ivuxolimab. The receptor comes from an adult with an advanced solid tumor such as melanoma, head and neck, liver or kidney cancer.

CDR3: CASSLTGFYEQYF. CDR3 coding DNA: TGTGCCAGCAGCTTAACAGGGTTCTACGAGCAGTACTTC. This chain connects TRBV7-9 to TRBJ2-7, with D possibly matching TRBD1 (6 bases). Germline loops: CDR1 SEHNR, CDR2 FQNEAQ (reference sequence). The CDR3 sequence is 13 residues long. Trimming pared 2 bases from V and 3 bases from J, leaving 8 bases between. Filled out from reference TRBV7-9 and TRBJ2-7, the complete variable domain reads DTGVSQNPRHKITKRGQNVTFRCDPISEHNRLYWYRQTLGQGPEFLTYFQNEAQLEKSRLLSDRFSAERPKGSFSTLEIQRTEQGDSAMYLCASSLTGFYEQYFGPGTRLTVT.